This entry lists 26 T cell receptor beta chains sequenced from one sample in a study of cytomegalovirus exposure and HLA in healthy donors. In the PCR, 60 Vbeta and 13 Jbeta primers were used. Generated by immunoSEQ multiplex PCR, the TCRdb table keeps only in-frame clones and is missing some. The sample holds roughly 84,000 clones, about four fifths seen once. Material: PBMCs. The receptor set was obtained from a male donor in good health and CMV-seropositive.

V and J are TRBV6-6 and TRBJ2-7; TRBD2 matches 13 bases. Germline V gene sequence: CDR1 MNHNY, CDR2 SVGAGI (reference sequence). Trimming at V came to 5 bases and at J to 6 bases, leaving 4 bases not matched to a gene. The CDR3 is 14 residues long. The CDR3 sequence: CASSGLAGEFEQYF. CDR3 in DNA: TGTGCCAGCAGTGGACTAGCGGGAGAGTTCGAGCAGTACTTC.

This clone appeared once. The rearrangement links TRBV5-4 to TRBJ2-3; weak D call: TRBD2 (5 bases). The CDR3 has 11 amino acids. Trimming stripped 3 bases from V and 6 bases from J, with 5 bases between. Germline CDR1 reads SGHNT; CDR2 reads YYREEE (reference sequence). The CDR3, as DNA: TGTGCCAGCAGCTCGGGGGATACGCAGTATTTT. Translation: CASSSGDTQYF.

The chain links TRBV5-4 to TRBJ2-5; 9 nucleotides agree with TRBD1. Germline V gene data show CDR1 as SGHNT and CDR2 as YYREEE (reference sequence). The J segment lost 4 bases and the V segment lost 4 bases, leaving 5 bases of the junction unmatched. CDR3 length: 14 amino acids. The CDR3 protein is CASSKQGARETQYF. CDR3 nucleotide sequence: TGTGCCAGCAGCAAACAGGGGGCAAGAGAGACCCAGTACTTC.

This clone was seen once. The CDR3 loop is CASSLSYPGELFF. The CDR3, as DNA: TGTGCCAGCAGCTTATCCTACCCCGGGGAGCTGTTTTTT. The chain has TRBV7-6 and TRBJ2-2; D gene uncertain. CDR3 length: 13 residues. CDR1 SGHVS and CDR2 FNYEAQ come from the germline V gene. Trimming took off 2 bases at V and 6 bases at J, with 7 bases between the two ends.

The chain links TRBV10-3 to TRBJ1-2; the D is unclear. This CDR3 has 15 amino acids. V was clipped by 4 bases and J by 7 bases, with 19 bases between them. Germline V gives CDR1 ENHRY, CDR2 SYGVKD. The CDR3 region is CAISASRTEQCGYTF. CDR3 coding DNA: TGTGCCATCAGTGCTAGCCGGACCGAACAATGTGGCTACACCTTC.

This clone was observed a single time. This chain links TRBV10-3 with TRBJ2-5; 12 bases match TRBD2. This CDR3 spans 14 amino acids. V was clipped by 6 bases and J by 5 bases; unmatched bases: 4. Germline CDR1 is ENHRY and CDR2 is SYGVKD. The DNA for the CDR3 is TGTGCCATCAGCGGGACTAGCGGGTGGGAGACCCAGTACTTC. Translation gives CAISGTSGWETQYF.

This chain connects TRBV7-3 to TRBJ1-1; TRBD1 matches at 9 bases. CDR3 length equals 18 residues. V lost 5 bases to trimming and J lost 4 bases; unmatched junction nucleotides: 17. Germline V CDR1 and CDR2: SGHTA, FQGTGA. CDR3 region: CASSPPSGTGGGSTEAFF. In nucleotides, the CDR3 is TGTGCCAGCAGCCCACCCTCGGGCACAGGGGGCGGGAGCACTGAAGCTTTCTTT.

This chain links TRBV19 with TRBJ2-7; TRBD1 might be the D (6 bases). The V and J ends lost 3 bases and 0 bases respectively, with 15 bases between them. This CDR3 comprises 16 residues. Germline V gene lookup returns CDR1 LNHDA and CDR2 SQIVND (reference sequence). The CDR3 here is CASSMYGQPSSYEQYF. The CDR3 DNA is TGTGCCAGTAGTATGTATGGACAGCCGAGCTCCTACGAGCAGTACTTC.

The V call is TRBV5-1, the J call TRBJ1-2; 10 bases are a match to TRBD1. The ends lost 0 bases at V and 4 bases at J; junction bases unmatched: 0. Germline CDR1 SGHRS, CDR2 YFSETQ. The CDR3 has 14 residues. CDR3 nucleotide sequence: TGCGCCAGCAGCTTGGGGGACAGGGGCTATGGCTACACCTTC. Encoded protein: CASSLGDRGYGYTF.

The chain links TRBV6-1 to TRBJ2-2; 11 bases map to TRBD2. Per the germline V gene, CDR1 is MNHNS and CDR2 is SASEGT. The ends lost 6 bases at V and 5 bases at J; junction bases unmatched: 2. The CDR3 loop spans 14 amino acids. The CDR3 region is CASRLAGGTGELFF. The CDR3 region has the DNA TGTGCCAGCAGGCTAGCGGGAGGAACCGGGGAGCTGTTTTTT.

The V gene is TRBV20-1, the J gene TRBJ2-7; D is undetermined. V shed 3 bases and J shed 7 bases, with 10 bases lying between them. In germline, CDR1 is DFQATT, CDR2 SNEGSKA (reference sequence). The CDR3 consists of 11 residues. In DNA, the CDR3 is TGCAGTGCTAGCGGAGCCTGGGAGCAGTACTTC. Amino acid sequence: CSASGAWEQYF.

The chain combines TRBV29-1 with TRBJ1-2; TRBD1 agrees at 7 bases. Germline CDR1 is SQVTM and CDR2 is ANQGSEA. Trimming removed 4 bases from V and 1 base from J; junction bases left unmatched: 9. This CDR3 has 15 residues. This CDR3 reads CSVGGGGTDNYGYTF. The CDR3 DNA reads TGCAGCGTTGGGGGCGGAGGGACAGATAACTATGGCTACACCTTC.

This clone was seen a few times. The chain carries TRBV19 and TRBJ2-3; 10 bases line up with TRBD2. The CDR3 totals 17 residues. Germline V gene sequence: CDR1 LNHDA, CDR2 SQIVND (reference sequence). Trimming took 1 base from V and 4 from J; bases not matched to a gene: 8. CDR3 in amino acids: CASSIGSGGALADTQYF. The DNA for the CDR3 is TGTGCCAGTAGTATAGGAAGCGGGGGGGCCTTGGCAGATACGCAGTATTTT.

The CDR3 DNA reads TGTGCCAGCAGCGCACGGTCGGACAGTGCGGAGCCCCAGCATTTT. It is translated as CASSARSDSAEPQHF. The chain couples TRBV9 to TRBJ1-5; possibly TRBD1 for D (6 bases). Germline CDR1 and CDR2: SGDLS and YYNGEE. The V end was cut by 3 bases, the J end by 8 bases, with 18 bases between. The CDR3 has 15 amino acids.

The chain recombines TRBV11-3 with TRBJ2-3; 9 bases fit TRBD2. The CDR3 totals 18 residues. The germline V gene has CDR1 SGHNT and CDR2 YENEEA. V shed 1 base, J shed 4 bases, and the junction held 12 bases outside the gene matches. This CDR3 is CASSLACLAGILPDTQYF. CDR3 bases: TGTGCCAGCAGCTTAGCCTGTCTAGCGGGGATCTTGCCAGATACGCAGTATTTT.

This chain connects TRBV19 to TRBJ2-1; D remains unclear. The CDR3 contains 14 residues. The germline V gene encodes CDR1 LNHDA and CDR2 SQIVND (reference sequence). V lost 4 bases and J 7 bases, leaving 14 bases between the germline ends. CDR3 sequence reads: CASSKLVGLNEQFF. As DNA, the CDR3 is TGTGCCAGTAGTAAGCTAGTCGGGTTGAATGAGCAGTTCTTC.

The CDR3 loop is CASSPPAGGPYEQYF. DNA for the CDR3: TGTGCCAGCAGCCCCCCGGCGGGGGGGCCCTACGAGCAGTACTTC. The genes are TRBV7-9 and TRBJ2-5; 9 bases fit TRBD2. The last part of the DNA fits TRBJ2-7 better; the J call may be wrong. The germline gives CDR1 SEHNR, CDR2 FQNEAQ (reference sequence). The CDR3 runs to 15 residues.

This rearrangement joins TRBV2 to TRBJ2-3; D unclear. The germline V gene encodes CDR1 SNHLY and CDR2 FYNNEI. The CDR3 is made up of 11 amino acids. Trimming stripped 8 bases from V and 5 bases from J, with 8 bases between. The CDR3 loop is CASCYIDTQYF. CDR3 coding DNA: TGTGCCAGCTGTTACATAGATACGCAGTATTTT.

This chain uses TRBV2 with TRBJ2-1, with D tentatively TRBD2 (5 bases). Per the germline V gene, CDR1 is SNHLY and CDR2 is FYNNEI. Trimming took 6 bases from V and 9 from J, leaving 12 bases between them. The CDR3 has 12 amino acids. The CDR3 reads CASRIERGEQFF. CDR3 coding DNA: TGTGCCAGCAGGATCGAACGGGGTGAGCAGTTCTTC.

The J gene is TRBJ1-1, the V gene TRBV11-2; the D gene is possibly TRBD1 (5 bases). This CDR3 has 13 residues. Germline V gene data show CDR1 as SGHAT and CDR2 as FQNNGV. The V end lost 5 bases, the J end lost 3 bases, and 10 bases lay between the germline ends. CDR3 amino acids: CASSRDSHTEAFF. In nucleotides, the CDR3 is TGTGCCAGCAGCCGAGACAGCCACACTGAAGCTTTCTTT.

Comment on this clone: Other DNA sequences within the sample encode an identical CDR3. The J gene is TRBJ2-7, the V gene TRBV18; perhaps TRBD2 as D (5 bases). Germline CDR1 is KGHSH and CDR2 is LQKENI. The CDR3 totals 13 residues. The ends were cut back, 3 bases at V and 2 bases at J, with 8 bases in the middle. As DNA, the CDR3 is TGTGCCAGCTCACCCGCAGCGGCCTACGAGCAGTACTTC. This sequence encodes CASSPAAAYEQYF.

V usage is TRBV9 and J usage is TRBJ1-6; D ambiguous. V was cut by 0 bases and J by 6 bases, with 7 bases left in between. The CDR3 is made up of 14 amino acids. The V gene's germline CDR1 is SGDLS and CDR2 YYNGEE. The CDR3 loop reads CASSVVPGNSPLHF. The CDR3, as DNA: TGTGCCAGCAGCGTAGTTCCGGGTAATTCACCCCTCCACTTT.

The V and J genes are TRBV18 and TRBJ2-5; weak D call: TRBD2 (6 bases). The CDR3 totals 14 residues. With 4 bases removed from V and 9 bases from J, the gap between germline ends came to 18 bases. Germline lookup yields CDR1 KGHSH and CDR2 LQKENI. CDR3 coding DNA: TGTGCCAGCTCACTCAATCGACGGGAGACGCCCCAGTACTTC. It is translated as CASSLNRRETPQYF.

This clone was recorded a few times. The V and J genes are TRBV9 and TRBJ2-3, with TRBD2 identical over 11 bases. V gave up 0 bases and J gave up 7 bases; unmatched junction bases: 10. CDR1 and CDR2 from the germline V gene are SGDLS and YYNGEE. The CDR3 consists of 17 residues. The CDR3 DNA reads as TGTGCCAGCAGCGTAGCTATAGCGGGGGGGTCCACGAATACGCAGTATTTT. Translating it yields CASSVAIAGGSTNTQYF.

The V and J genes are TRBV27 and TRBJ2-2; TRBD2 agrees at 9 bases. The CDR3 extends over 15 amino acids. The ends lost 7 bases at V and 6 bases at J; junction bases unmatched: 9. Germline V gives CDR1 MNHEY, CDR2 SMNVEV (reference sequence). The CDR3 DNA sequence: TGTGCCAGCATCAAGAACGCGGGGGGGTCCGGGGAGCTGTTTTTT. It yields the protein CASIKNAGGSGELFF.

This chain uses TRBV11-2 with TRBJ2-5; D is uncertain. Deletions cut 3 bases from V and 1 base from J, with 9 bases between. Germline values: CDR1 SGHAT, CDR2 FQNNGV. This CDR3 has 14 residues. For the CDR3, the DNA is TGTGCCAGCAGCTTCTACAGATCCCAAGAGACCCAGTACTTC. Amino acids: CASSFYRSQETQYF. The variable domain in full, with the rest retrieved from reference TRBV11-2 and TRBJ2-5, is EAGVAQSPRYKIIEKRQSVAFWCNPISGHATLYWYQQILGQGPKLLIQFQNNGVVDDSQLPKDRFSAERLKGVDSTLKIQPAKLEDSAVYLCASSFYRSQETQYFGPGTRLLVL.